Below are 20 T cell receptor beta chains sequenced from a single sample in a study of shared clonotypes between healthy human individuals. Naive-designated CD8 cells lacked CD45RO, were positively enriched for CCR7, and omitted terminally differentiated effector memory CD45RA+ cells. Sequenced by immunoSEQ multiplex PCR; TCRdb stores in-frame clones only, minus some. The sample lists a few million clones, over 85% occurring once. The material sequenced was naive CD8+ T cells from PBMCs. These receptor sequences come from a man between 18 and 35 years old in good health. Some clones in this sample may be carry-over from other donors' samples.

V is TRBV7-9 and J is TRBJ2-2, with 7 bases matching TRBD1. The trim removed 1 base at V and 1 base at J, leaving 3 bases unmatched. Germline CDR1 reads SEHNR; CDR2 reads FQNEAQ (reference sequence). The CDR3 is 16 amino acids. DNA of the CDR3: TGTGCCAGCAGCTTAGAGACAGGGCTGAACACCGGGGAGCTGTTTTTT. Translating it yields CASSLETGLNTGELFF.

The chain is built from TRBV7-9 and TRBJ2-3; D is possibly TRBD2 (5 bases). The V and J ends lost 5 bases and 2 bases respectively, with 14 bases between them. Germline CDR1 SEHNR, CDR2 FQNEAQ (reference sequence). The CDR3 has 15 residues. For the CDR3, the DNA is TGTGCCAGCAGCCTGTCCCCGGAGGACACAGATACGCAGTATTTT. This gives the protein CASSLSPEDTDTQYF.

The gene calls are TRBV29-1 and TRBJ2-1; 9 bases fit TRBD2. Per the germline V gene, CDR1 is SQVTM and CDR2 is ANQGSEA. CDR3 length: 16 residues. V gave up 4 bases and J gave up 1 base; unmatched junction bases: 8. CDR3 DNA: TGCAGCGTTGTCGCGGGAGGGCTAATTTCCTACAATGAGCAGTTCTTC. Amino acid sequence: CSVVAGGLISYNEQFF.

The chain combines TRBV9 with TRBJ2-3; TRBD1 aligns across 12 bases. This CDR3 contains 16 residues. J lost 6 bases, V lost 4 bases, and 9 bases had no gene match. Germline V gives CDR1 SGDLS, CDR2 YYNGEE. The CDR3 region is CASSTPGTGGDDTQYF. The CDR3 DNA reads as TGTGCCAGCAGCACCCCGGGGACAGGGGGCGATGATACGCAGTATTTT.

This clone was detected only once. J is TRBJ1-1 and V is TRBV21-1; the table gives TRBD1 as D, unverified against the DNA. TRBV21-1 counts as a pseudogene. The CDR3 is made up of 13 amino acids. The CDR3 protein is CASSDRGETEAFF. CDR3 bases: TGTGCCAGCAGTGACAGGGGAGAGACTGAAGCTTTCTTT.

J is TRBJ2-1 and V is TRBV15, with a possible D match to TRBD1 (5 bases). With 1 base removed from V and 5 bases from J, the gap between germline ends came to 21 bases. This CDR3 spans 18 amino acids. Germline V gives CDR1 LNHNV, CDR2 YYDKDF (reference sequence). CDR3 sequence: CATSRGWGPTRLNNEQFF. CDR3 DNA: TGTGCCACCAGCAGAGGCTGGGGCCCCACGAGGCTGAACAATGAGCAGTTCTTC.

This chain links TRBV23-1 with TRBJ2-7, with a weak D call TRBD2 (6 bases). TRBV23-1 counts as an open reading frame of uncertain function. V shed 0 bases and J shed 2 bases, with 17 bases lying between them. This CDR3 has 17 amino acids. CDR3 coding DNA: TGCGCCAGCAGTCAATCGCGGGGAGATGGCGGGACCTACGAGCAGTACTTC. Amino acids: CASSQSRGDGGTYEQYF.

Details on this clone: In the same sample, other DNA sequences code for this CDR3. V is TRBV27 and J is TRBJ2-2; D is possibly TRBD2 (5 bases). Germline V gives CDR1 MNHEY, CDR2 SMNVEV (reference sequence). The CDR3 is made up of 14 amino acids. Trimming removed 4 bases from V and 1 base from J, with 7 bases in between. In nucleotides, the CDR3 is TGTGCCAGCAGTTCCAGCGGGAACACCGGGGAGCTGTTTTTT. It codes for CASSSSGNTGELFF.

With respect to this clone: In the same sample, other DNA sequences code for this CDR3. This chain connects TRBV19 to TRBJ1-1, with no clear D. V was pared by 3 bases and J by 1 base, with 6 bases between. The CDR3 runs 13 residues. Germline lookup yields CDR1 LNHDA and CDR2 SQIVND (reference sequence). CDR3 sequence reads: CASSIGRNTEAFF. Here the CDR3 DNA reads TGTGCCAGTAGTATCGGCAGGAACACTGAAGCTTTCTTT. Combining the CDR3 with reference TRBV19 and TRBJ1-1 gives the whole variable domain DGGITQSPKYLFRKEGQNVTLSCEQNLNHDAMYWYRQDPGQGLRLIYYSQIVNDFQKGDIAEGYSVSREKKESFPLTVTSAQKNPTAFYLCASSIGRNTEAFFGQGTRLTVV.

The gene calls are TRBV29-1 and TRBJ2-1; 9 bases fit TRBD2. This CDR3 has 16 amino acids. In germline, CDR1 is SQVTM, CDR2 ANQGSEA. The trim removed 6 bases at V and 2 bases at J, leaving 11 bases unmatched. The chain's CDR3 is CSVLLWASGTYNEQFF. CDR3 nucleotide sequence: TGCAGCGTCCTTTTGTGGGCTAGCGGGACCTACAATGAGCAGTTCTTC.

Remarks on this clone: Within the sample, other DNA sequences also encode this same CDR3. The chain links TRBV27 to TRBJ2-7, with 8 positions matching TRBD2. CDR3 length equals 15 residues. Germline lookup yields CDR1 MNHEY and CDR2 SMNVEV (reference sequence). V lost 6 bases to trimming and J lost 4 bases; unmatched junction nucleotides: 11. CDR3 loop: CASSLRTGGPYEQYF. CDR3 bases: TGTGCCAGCAGCCTAAGGACGGGAGGGCCATACGAGCAGTACTTC.

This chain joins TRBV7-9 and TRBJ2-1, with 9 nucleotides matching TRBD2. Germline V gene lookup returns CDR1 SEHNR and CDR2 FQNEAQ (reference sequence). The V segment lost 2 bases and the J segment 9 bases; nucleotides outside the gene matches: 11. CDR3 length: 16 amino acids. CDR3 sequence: CASSLTSGRPWGEQFF. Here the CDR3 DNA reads TGTGCCAGCAGCTTAACGAGCGGGAGGCCGTGGGGTGAGCAGTTCTTC.

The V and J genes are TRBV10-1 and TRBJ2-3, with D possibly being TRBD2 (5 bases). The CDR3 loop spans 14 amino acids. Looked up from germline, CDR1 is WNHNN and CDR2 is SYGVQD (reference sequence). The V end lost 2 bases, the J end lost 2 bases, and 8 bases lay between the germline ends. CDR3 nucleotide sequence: TGCGCCAGCAGTGAGCAGCGGAACACAGATACGCAGTATTTT. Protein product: CASSEQRNTDTQYF.

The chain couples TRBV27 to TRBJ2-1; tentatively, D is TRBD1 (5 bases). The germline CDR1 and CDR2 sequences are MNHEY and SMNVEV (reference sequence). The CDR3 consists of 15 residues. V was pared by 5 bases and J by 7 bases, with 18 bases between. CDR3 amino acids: CASSPPLSRGNEQFF. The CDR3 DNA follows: TGTGCCAGCAGTCCCCCCCTCTCAAGGGGAAATGAGCAGTTCTTC.

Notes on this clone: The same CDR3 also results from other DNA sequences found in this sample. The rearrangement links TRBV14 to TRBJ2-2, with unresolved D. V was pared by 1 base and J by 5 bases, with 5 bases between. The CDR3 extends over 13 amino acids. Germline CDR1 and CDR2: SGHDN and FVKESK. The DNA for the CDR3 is TGTGCCAGCAGCCAAGGGTTGACCGGGGAGCTGTTTTTT. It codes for CASSQGLTGELFF.

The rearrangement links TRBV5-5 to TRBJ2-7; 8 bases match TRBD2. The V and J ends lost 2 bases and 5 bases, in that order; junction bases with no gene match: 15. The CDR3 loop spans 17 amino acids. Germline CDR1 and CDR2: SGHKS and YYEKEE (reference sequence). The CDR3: CASSFLPLDSGTHEQYF. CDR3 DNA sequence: TGTGCCAGCAGCTTTCTACCCCTGGATAGCGGGACCCACGAGCAGTACTTC.

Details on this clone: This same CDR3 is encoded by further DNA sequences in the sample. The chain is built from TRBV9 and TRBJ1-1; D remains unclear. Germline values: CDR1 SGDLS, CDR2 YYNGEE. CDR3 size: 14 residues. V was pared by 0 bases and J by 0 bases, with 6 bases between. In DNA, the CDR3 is TGTGCCAGCAGCGTAGGAGATTTGAACACTGAAGCTTTCTTT. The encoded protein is CASSVGDLNTEAFF. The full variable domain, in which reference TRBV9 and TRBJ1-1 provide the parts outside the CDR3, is DSGVTQTPKHLITATGQRVTLRCSPRSGDLSVYWYQQSLDQGLQFLIQYYNGEERAKGNILERFSAQQFPDLHSELNLSSLELGDSALYFCASSVGDLNTEAFFGQGTRLTVV.

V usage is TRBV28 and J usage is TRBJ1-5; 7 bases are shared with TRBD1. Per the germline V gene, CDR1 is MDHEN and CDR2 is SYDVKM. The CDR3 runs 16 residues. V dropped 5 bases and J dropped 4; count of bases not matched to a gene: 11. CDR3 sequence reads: CASSPETGVLNQPQHF. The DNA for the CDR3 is TGTGCCAGCAGTCCTGAAACAGGGGTGCTGAATCAGCCCCAGCATTTT.

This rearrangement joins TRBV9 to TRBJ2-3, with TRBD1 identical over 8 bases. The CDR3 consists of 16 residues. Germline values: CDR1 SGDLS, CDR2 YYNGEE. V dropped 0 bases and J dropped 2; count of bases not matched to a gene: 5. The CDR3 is CASSVGGQGFTDTQYF. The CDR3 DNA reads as TGTGCCAGCAGCGTAGGTGGACAGGGCTTCACAGATACGCAGTATTTT.

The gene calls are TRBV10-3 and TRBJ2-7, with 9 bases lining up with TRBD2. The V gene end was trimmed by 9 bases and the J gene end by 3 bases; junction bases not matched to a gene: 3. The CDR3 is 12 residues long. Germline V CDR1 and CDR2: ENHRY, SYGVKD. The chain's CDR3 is CAISGSNYEQYF. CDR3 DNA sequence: TGTGCCATTAGCGGGAGTAACTACGAGCAGTACTTC.